These T cell receptor beta chains were read from a single sample in a study of immune evolution from preneoplasia to lung adenocarcinoma. Clones were sequenced by immunoSEQ multiplex PCR, and TCRdb holds only the in-frame ones, with some missing. The sample lists 11,000 to 15,000 clones, approximately 80% seen once, with under 5% in the top ten. The material sequenced was FFPE minimally invasive lung adenocarcinoma tissue. All receptors derive from a person aged 70 to 85 with lung adenocarcinoma. CDR3s include the opening cysteine and the closing phenylalanine or tryptophan. D genes are given only for firm matches. Expanded clones get a size class; other rows say once, few or many, or leave the size out.

J: TRBJ1-5; V: TRBV6-1; size: .; D: .; DNA: TGTGCCGTTGAGGTGTCCAATCAGCCCCAGCATTTT; CDR3: CAVEVSNQPQHF
J: TRBJ2-1; V: TRBV2; size: .; D: TRBD2; DNA: TGTGCCAGCAGAGAACTAGCGGGGGGATACAATGAGCAGTTCTTC; CDR3: CASRELAGGYNEQFF
J: TRBJ1-2; V: TRBV6-1; size: .; D: .; DNA: TGTGCCAGCAGTGAAGGAAGGGGCCGCTATGGCTACACCTTC; CDR3: CASSEGRGRYGYTF
J: TRBJ1-4; V: TRBV28; size: .; D: .; DNA: TGTGCCAGCAGTGAGGGGAGCGCAACTAATGAAAAACTGTTTTTT; CDR3: CASSEGSATNEKLFF
J: TRBJ1-2; V: TRBV18; size: few; D: TRBD1; DNA: TGTGCCAGCTCCCGCGGACAGGGCTATGGCTACACCTTC; CDR3: CASSRGQGYGYTF
J: TRBJ2-7; V: TRBV27; size: .; D: TRBD1; DNA: TGTGCCAGCAGTCGACAGGGCCGGGCCTACGAGCAGTACTTC; CDR3: CASSRQGRAYEQYF
J: TRBJ1-1; V: TRBV18; size: .; D: .; DNA: TGTGCCAGCTCACTAGGTAGGGACACTGAAACTTTCTTT; CDR3: CASSLGRDTETFF
J: TRBJ1-6; V: TRBV15; size: .; D: TRBD1; DNA: TGTGCCACCAGCAGATTGGGACAGGATAATTCACCCCTCCACTTT; CDR3: CATSRLGQDNSPLHF
J: TRBJ1-1; V: TRBV6-5; size: .; D: .; DNA: TGTGCCAGCAGTTACAGTGCCGACACTGAAGCTTTCTTT; CDR3: CASSYSADTEAFF
J: TRBJ2-3; V: TRBV29-1; size: once; D: .; DNA: TGCAGCGTTGATCTGGGGTCGACCACAGATACGCAGTATTTT; CDR3: CSVDLGSTTDTQYF
J: TRBJ1-1; V: TRBV28; size: .; D: TRBD1; DNA: TGTGCCAGCAGTCCCCCGGGACAGGGATTCGTGCACACTGAAGCTTTCTTT; CDR3: CASSPPGQGFVHTEAFF
J: TRBJ1-5; V: TRBV28; size: .; D: TRBD1; DNA: TGTGCCAGCAGCATAAAACAGGGGGCCTATCAGCCCCAGCATTTT; CDR3: CASSIKQGAYQPQHF
J: TRBJ1-1; V: TRBV6-5; size: .; D: .; DNA: TGTGCCAGCAGTTACCTAGGTGCTGAAGCTTTCTTT; CDR3: CASSYLGAEAFF
J: TRBJ2-2; V: TRBV19; size: .; D: TRBD2; DNA: TGTGCCAGTGGGCGGGGGGCCGGGGAGCTGTTTTTT; CDR3: CASGRGAGELFF
J: TRBJ2-1; V: TRBV28; size: .; D: .; DNA: TGTGCCAGCAGTTTCAGTTTAAGCAATGAGCAGTTCTTC; CDR3: CASSFSLSNEQFF
J: TRBJ1-5; V: TRBV6-6; size: .; D: .; DNA: TGTGCCAGCAGTTACTCTGGGGGACCGGCTCAGCCCCAGCATTTT; CDR3: CASSYSGGPAQPQHF
J: TRBJ2-3; V: TRBV5-1; size: once; D: TRBD2; DNA: TGCGCCAGCAGCTTGGCGACTAGCGGAGACACAGATACGCAGTATTTT; CDR3: CASSLATSGDTDTQYF
J: TRBJ2-7; V: TRBV6-6; size: once; D: .; DNA: TGTGCCAGCAGTTACGACGGATCCTACGAGCAGTACTTC; CDR3: CASSYDGSYEQYF
J: TRBJ1-5; V: TRBV7-2; size: .; D: TRBD1; DNA: TGTGCCAGCAGTCGACAGGGGTATCAGCCCCAGCATTTT; CDR3: CASSRQGYQPQHF
J: TRBJ1-5; V: TRBV6-1; size: .; D: .; DNA: TGTGCCAGCAGCCAAGGACAGCTCAATCAGCCCCAGCATTTT; CDR3: CASSQGQLNQPQHF